This entry describes one TCR beta chain. Its antigen is unknown. These data belong to a study of T cell responses to AZD1222 COVID-19 vaccine. The study's findings and limits: Spike-specific TCR breadth and depth grew following two AZD1222 doses.

Only in-frame clones appear in the TCRdb table, and some are missing; sequencing was by immunoSEQ multiplex PCR. There are more than 100,000 clones in the sample; over 80% occur only once, and 20% to 25% lies in the top ten. The input for sequencing was peripheral blood, taken on day 0 of AZD1222 vaccination. The receptor's source is an adult in good health.

The CDR3 here is CASSSLETNSPLHF. CDR3 sequence (DNA): TGTGCCAGCAGTTCACTAGAAACTAATTCACCCCTCCACTTT. The V call is TRBV2, the J call TRBJ1-6; D is unresolved. CDR3 size: 14 residues. V was trimmed by 5 bases and J by 6 bases, leaving 11 bases between them. The germline V gene has CDR1 SNHLY and CDR2 FYNNEI. The full variable domain, with the rest looked up from reference TRBV2 and TRBJ1-6, is EPEVTQTPSHQVTQMGQEVILRCVPISNHLYFYWYRQILGQKVEFLVSFYNNEISEKSEIFDDQFSVERPDGSNFTLKIRSTKLEDSAMYFCASSSLETNSPLHFGNGTRLTVT.